This T cell receptor beta chain was sequenced during a study of CD8 T cells in Susac syndrome. Random hexamers were used to reverse transcribe about 0.5 to 1 ug of RNA. TCR beta CDR3 was amplified by immunoSEQ covering 54 Vbeta and 13 Jbeta. A single record per CDR3 protein comes from TCRdb applying MiXCR to the immunoSEQ multiplex PCR reads. This sample has about 430,000 distinct CDR3 sequences; around 85% occur once, and the top ten carry about 0.12%. This CDR3 has 13 amino acids. The germline CDR1 and CDR2 sequences are SGHAT and FQNNGV. Trimming left V 5 bases short and J 11 bases short, with 16 bases between. Sequencing of TCR beta was undertaken in CD8+ and CD4+ T cells derived from blood. Stable or active relapsing-remitting multiple sclerosis, untreated and meeting revised McDonald criteria, defined the controls.

This TCR was recovered from a human donor with multiple sclerosis. This rearrangement joins TRBV11-2 to TRBJ1-5; perhaps TRBD1 as D (6 bases). The material sequenced was CD8+ T cells from PBMCs. In DNA, the CDR3 is TGTGCCAGCAGCCCTGGGACATCTTGGGCCCAGCATTTT. Protein sequence: CASSPGTSWAQHF. Combining the CDR3 with reference TRBV11-2 and TRBJ1-5 gives the whole variable domain EAGVAQSPRYKIIEKRQSVAFWCNPISGHATLYWYQQILGQGPKLLIQFQNNGVVDDSQLPKDRFSAERLKGVDSTLKIQPAKLEDSAVYLCASSPGTSWAQHFGDGTRLSIL.